Shown below are 19 T cell receptor beta chains from a single sample sequenced in a study of cytomegalovirus exposure and HLA in healthy donors. Researchers ran the PCR with 60 Vbeta and 13 Jbeta primers. The method was immunoSEQ multiplex PCR; TCRdb's version includes in-frame clones alone and lacks a portion of them. The sample has 120,000 to 150,000 clones, approximately 79% seen once. Specimen: PBMCs. These receptors all stem from a woman in her forties or fifties in good health and CMV-seropositive.

The chain combines TRBV6-5 with TRBJ2-3, with unresolved D. The germline V gene encodes CDR1 MNHEY and CDR2 SVGAGI. The CDR3 contains 14 residues. Trimming removed 9 bases from V and 0 bases from J, with 13 bases in between. This chain's CDR3 is CASRRGRSTDTQYF. The CDR3 nucleotides read TGTGCCAGTAGACGTGGGCGAAGCACAGATACGCAGTATTTT.

This clone was detected only a few times. The chain combines TRBV28 with TRBJ1-1; TRBD1 matches at 10 bases. The V gene's germline CDR1 is MDHEN and CDR2 SYDVKM. The CDR3 has 15 residues. J lost 3 bases, V lost 4 bases, and 5 bases had no gene match. CDR3 sequence (DNA): TGTGCCAGCAGTTGGACAGGGGGGCTGGACACTGAAGCTTTCTTT. It yields the protein CASSWTGGLDTEAFF.

The chain has TRBV6-5 and TRBJ2-3, with D possibly TRBD1 on 6 matching bases. Germline values: CDR1 MNHEY, CDR2 SVGAGI. Trimming shortened V by 6 bases and J by 6 bases, and 19 bases separated the two germline ends. The CDR3 extends over 15 amino acids. CDR3 region: CASRPAGAEGDTQYF. The CDR3 DNA reads as TGTGCCAGCAGACCCGCAGGGGCGGAAGGGGATACGCAGTATTTT.

The sample holds one count of this clone. V and J are TRBV9 and TRBJ2-2, with 9 bases identical to TRBD2. The V gene end was trimmed by 5 bases and the J gene end by 7 bases; junction bases not matched to a gene: 6. The CDR3 is made up of 14 amino acids. Germline CDR1 and CDR2: SGDLS and YYNGEE. CDR3 sequence (DNA): TGTGCCAGCAGTTTGCGGGGGGGCTACGGGGAGCTGTTTTTT. It is translated as CASSLRGGYGELFF.

V gene TRBV10-3 combines with J gene TRBJ1-2; a possible D gene is TRBD1 (6 bases). This CDR3 has 14 amino acids. Germline V gene lookup returns CDR1 ENHRY and CDR2 SYGVKD. Trimming pared 4 bases from V and 5 bases from J, leaving 14 bases between. For the CDR3, the DNA is TGTGCCATCAGTGGCCCCCCAGGGGTTTATGGCTACACCTTC. Protein: CAISGPPGVYGYTF.

This chain uses TRBV18 with TRBJ2-3; D is ambiguous. Germline V gene sequence: CDR1 KGHSH, CDR2 LQKENI. Trimming shortened V by 6 bases and J by 5 bases, and 6 bases separated the two germline ends. This CDR3 comprises 11 residues. The CDR3 DNA sequence: TGTGCCAGCTCCGTCGGAGATACGCAGTATTTT. Residues: CASSVGDTQYF.

V usage is TRBV11-1 and J usage is TRBJ1-1; D possibly corresponds to TRBD1 (6 bases). Germline CDR1 and CDR2: SGHAT and FQDESV (reference sequence). The CDR3 has 14 residues. The V end lost 3 bases, the J end lost 1 base, and 9 bases lay between the germline ends. The CDR3 bases are TGTGCCAGCAGCTTGGGACATTCGAACACTGAAGCTTTCTTT. Amino acids: CASSLGHSNTEAFF.

This sequence joins TRBV2 and TRBJ1-5; a possible D gene is TRBD1 (5 bases). Germline CDR1 is SNHLY and CDR2 is FYNNEI. This CDR3 comprises 15 residues. V was clipped by 2 bases and J by 2 bases, with 10 bases between them. The CDR3 DNA reads TGTGCCAGCAGTGAACAGGGTTATGGCAATCAGCCCCAGCATTTT. It encodes CASSEQGYGNQPQHF.

The chain has TRBV29-1 and TRBJ2-5, with 8 bases aligning to TRBD2. The CDR3 length is 15 residues. V trimming: 6 bases; J trimming: 1 base; junction bases outside the gene matches: 10. Germline V gives CDR1 SQVTM, CDR2 ANQGSEA. The CDR3 nucleotides are TGCAGCGTCGCTGTGAGAGCGGGGGTCCAAGAGACCCAGTACTTC. Its protein is CSVAVRAGVQETQYF.

The chain couples TRBV5-1 to TRBJ1-1, with D uncertain. Trimming took 0 bases from V and 1 from J, leaving 4 bases between them. Germline CDR1 SGHRS, CDR2 YFSETQ. CDR3 length: 13 amino acids. CDR3 nucleotides: TGCGCCAGCAGCTTGGACAGGAACACTGAAGCTTTCTTT. Translation gives CASSLDRNTEAFF.

V usage is TRBV6-5 and J usage is TRBJ1-1, with D perhaps matching TRBD1 (5 bases). V was shortened by 5 bases and J by 1 base, with 8 bases between the two germline ends. The CDR3 covers 13 residues. Per germline, CDR1 MNHEY and CDR2 SVGAGI. The CDR3 DNA sequence: TGTGCCAGCAGTGTCGGACAGAACACTGAAGCTTTCTTT. It codes for CASSVGQNTEAFF.

V and J are TRBV7-9 and TRBJ2-7; 7 bases match TRBD1. Germline trimming cut 1 base from V and 2 bases from J; bases unmatched to any gene: 8. The CDR3 contains 16 residues. Germline V gene data show CDR1 as SEHNR and CDR2 as FQNEAQ (reference sequence). The chain's CDR3 is CASSLGGPGGPYEQYF. For the CDR3, the DNA is TGTGCCAGCAGCTTAGGGGGGCCAGGGGGACCCTACGAGCAGTACTTC.

This chain links TRBV28 with TRBJ2-1; TRBD1 is a possible D gene (6 bases). The CDR3 is made up of 12 amino acids. The germline V gene has CDR1 MDHEN and CDR2 SYDVKM. The CDR3 sequence: CTPKGDINEQFF. The CDR3 nucleotides read TGTACCCCAAAGGGGGATATCAATGAGCAGTTCTTC.

The chain has TRBV11-3 and TRBJ2-3; D is perhaps TRBD2 (5 bases). This CDR3 has 13 residues. CDR1 SGHNT and CDR2 YENEEA come from the germline V gene. The V and J ends lost 3 bases and 4 bases respectively, with 8 bases between them. CDR3 sequence (DNA): TGTGCCAGCAGCTTTGGGGAGCCAGATACGCAGTATTTT. Its translation: CASSFGEPDTQYF.

The chain combines TRBV19 with TRBJ1-2, with D possibly matching TRBD1 (5 bases). Trimming took off 5 bases at V and 6 bases at J, with 16 bases between the two ends. Per germline, CDR1 LNHDA and CDR2 SQIVND (reference sequence). The CDR3 is 14 amino acids. CDR3 sequence (DNA): TGTGCCAGTAGTTATCCCAGGGTAAACCATGGCTACACCTTC. Encoded protein: CASSYPRVNHGYTF.

V is TRBV28 and J is TRBJ1-3; no clear D gene. The germline CDR1 and CDR2 sequences are MDHEN and SYDVKM. The CDR3 is made up of 14 amino acids. The ends were cut back, 1 base at V and 0 bases at J, with 4 bases in the middle. This CDR3 is CASSLSGSGNTIYF. In DNA form, the CDR3 reads TGTGCCAGCAGTTTATCAGGCTCTGGAAACACCATATATTTT.

V usage is TRBV12-5 and J usage is TRBJ2-5; D is perhaps TRBD2 (5 bases). V shed 1 base and J shed 5 bases, with 11 bases lying between them. Germline V lookup: CDR1 LGHNT, CDR2 FRNRAP. The CDR3 consists of 14 residues. Written as DNA, the CDR3 is TGTGCTAGTGGTTTGGGTGGGCGGGCCGAGACCCAGTACTTC. It encodes CASGLGGRAETQYF.

The chain uses TRBV4-1 and TRBJ1-1, with 9 bases matching TRBD1. Germline values: CDR1 MGHRA, CDR2 YSYEKL. This CDR3 is built from 17 residues. With 4 bases clipped from V and 1 base from J, the junction kept 10 bases outside the gene matches. CDR3: CASSRNRGQGPNTEAFF. CDR3 nucleotides: TGCGCCAGCAGCCGCAATAGGGGACAGGGCCCGAACACTGAAGCTTTCTTT.

The chain couples TRBV19 to TRBJ2-7; 8 bases match TRBD1. CDR3 length: 13 residues. The V and J ends lost 4 bases and 6 bases, in that order; junction bases with no gene match: 5. The germline CDR1 and CDR2 sequences are LNHDA and SQIVND (reference sequence). Here the CDR3 reads CASSTGGNGEQYF. CDR3 sequence (DNA): TGTGCCAGTAGTACAGGGGGCAACGGCGAGCAGTACTTC.